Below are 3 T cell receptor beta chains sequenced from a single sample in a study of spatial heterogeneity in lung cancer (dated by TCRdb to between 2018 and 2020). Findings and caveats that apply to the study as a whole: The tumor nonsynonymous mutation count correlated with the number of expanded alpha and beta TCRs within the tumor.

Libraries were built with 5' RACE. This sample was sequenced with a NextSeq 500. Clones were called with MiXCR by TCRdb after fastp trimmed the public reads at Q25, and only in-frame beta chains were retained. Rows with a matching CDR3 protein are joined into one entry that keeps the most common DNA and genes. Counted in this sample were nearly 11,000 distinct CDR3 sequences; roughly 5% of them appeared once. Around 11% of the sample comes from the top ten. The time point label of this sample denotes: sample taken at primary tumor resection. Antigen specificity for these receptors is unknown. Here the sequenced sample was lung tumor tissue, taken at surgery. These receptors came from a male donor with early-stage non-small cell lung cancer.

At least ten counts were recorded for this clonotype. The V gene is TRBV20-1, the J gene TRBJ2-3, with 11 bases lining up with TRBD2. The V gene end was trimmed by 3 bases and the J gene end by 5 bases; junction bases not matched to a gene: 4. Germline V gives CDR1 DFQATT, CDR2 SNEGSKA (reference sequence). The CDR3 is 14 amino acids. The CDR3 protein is CSARTSGKGDTQYF. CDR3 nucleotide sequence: TGCAGTGCTAGGACTAGCGGGAAAGGAGATACGCAGTATTTT.

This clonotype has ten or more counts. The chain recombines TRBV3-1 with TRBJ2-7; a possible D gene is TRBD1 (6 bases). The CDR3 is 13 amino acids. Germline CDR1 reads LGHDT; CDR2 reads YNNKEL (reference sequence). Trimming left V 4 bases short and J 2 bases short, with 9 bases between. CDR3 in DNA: TGTGCCAGCAGCCCCGGGACACCCTACGAGCAGTACTTC. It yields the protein CASSPGTPYEQYF.

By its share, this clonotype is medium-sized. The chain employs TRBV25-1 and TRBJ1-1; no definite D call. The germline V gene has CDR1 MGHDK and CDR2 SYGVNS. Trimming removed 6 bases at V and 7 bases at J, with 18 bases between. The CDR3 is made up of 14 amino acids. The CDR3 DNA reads TGTGCCAGCAGCGTTAAAGGGCCGCCGGATGAAGCTTTCTTT. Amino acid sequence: CASSVKGPPDEAFF.